Presented here are 21 T cell receptor beta chains from one specimen sequenced in a study of stem cell transplantation in POMP-related autoinflammatory disease. Repertoires were generated with immunoSEQ multiplex PCR, while TCRdb's copy carries only in-frame clones and drops some. The sample shows approximately 65,000 clones, approximately 91% of them seen only once. The sample consisted of CD4+ T cells from PBMCs, taken after stem cell transplantation. Receptors were obtained from a human patient with POMP-related autoinflammation and immune dysregulation (PRAID). Some T cells may be the graft donor's.

V usage is TRBV27 and J usage is TRBJ2-1; tentatively, D is TRBD2 (5 bases). V was trimmed by 2 bases and J by 5 bases, leaving 13 bases between them. This CDR3 is 15 amino acids long. Looked up from germline, CDR1 is MNHEY and CDR2 is SMNVEV (reference sequence). The CDR3, as DNA: TGTGCCAGCAGTTTAGAAGCGGTACGCAACAATGAGCAGTTCTTC. Translating it yields CASSLEAVRNNEQFF.

This clone was recorded only once. This chain connects TRBV7-9 to TRBJ2-6, with D tentatively TRBD1 (5 bases). V lost 7 bases and J 0 bases, leaving 7 bases between the germline ends. This CDR3 is built from 14 residues. CDR1 and CDR2 (germline): SEHNR, FQNEAQ (reference sequence). CDR3 DNA: TGTGCCAGCACTACAGGCTCTGGGGCCAACGTCCTGACTTTC. Its translation: CASTTGSGANVLTF. Based on the CDR3 plus reference TRBV7-9 and TRBJ2-6, the full variable domain is DTGVSQNPRHKITKRGQNVTFRCDPISEHNRLYWYRQTLGQGPEFLTYFQNEAQLEKSRLLSDRFSAERPKGSFSTLEIQRTEQGDSAMYLCASTTGSGANVLTFGAGSRLTVL.

The rearrangement links TRBV27 to TRBJ1-5; no definite D call. The CDR3 has 13 residues. V was shortened by 3 bases and J by 3 bases, with 6 bases between the two germline ends. Looked up from germline, CDR1 is MNHEY and CDR2 is SMNVEV (reference sequence). Here the CDR3 DNA reads TGTGCCAGCAGTTTGATTTCCAATCAGCCCCAGCATTTT. Translation gives CASSLISNQPQHF.

The V call is TRBV28, the J call TRBJ2-1, with 12 bases aligning to TRBD2. J was trimmed by 7 bases and V by 6 bases; bases with no gene match: 10. The CDR3 is made up of 16 amino acids. The germline V gene encodes CDR1 MDHEN and CDR2 SYDVKM. The CDR3 nucleotides read TGTGCCAGCAGCCTCCGACTAGCGGGGGTCGGGAATGAGCAGTTCTTC. Translated, it gives CASSLRLAGVGNEQFF.

The genes are TRBV11-3 and TRBJ2-7; 8 bases line up with TRBD2. The CDR3 spans 18 residues. Germline CDR1 SGHNT, CDR2 YENEEA. After removal of 5 bases from V and 4 bases from J, the junction contained 19 bases not matched to a gene. This chain's CDR3 is CASSEKREFRLSWYEQYF. CDR3 bases: TGTGCCAGCAGCGAGAAGCGGGAGTTTCGATTGTCATGGTACGAGCAGTACTTC.

J is TRBJ2-3 and V is TRBV5-8; D unclear. The CDR3 length is 13 residues. V shed 4 bases and J shed 5 bases, with 11 bases lying between them. Germline V lookup: CDR1 SGHTS, CDR2 YDEGEE. The DNA of the CDR3 is TGTGCCAGCAGCATAGAAATGGGAGATACGCAGTATTTT. Its protein is CASSIEMGDTQYF.

The chain employs TRBV19 and TRBJ2-5, with D possibly being TRBD1 or TRBD2 (5 bases each). This CDR3 is built from 15 residues. Germline loops: CDR1 LNHDA, CDR2 SQIVND (reference sequence). Trimming cost V 4 bases and J 1 base, with 13 bases left between them. The CDR3 sequence: CASSTRDRSQETQYF. CDR3 coding DNA: TGTGCCAGTAGTACCCGGGACCGCAGCCAAGAGACCCAGTACTTC.

The chain combines TRBV20-1 with TRBJ2-3; the D gene is possibly TRBD2 (5 bases). With 3 bases removed from V and 0 bases from J, the gap between germline ends came to 16 bases. This CDR3 comprises 16 residues. The V gene's germline CDR1 is DFQATT and CDR2 SNEGSKA (reference sequence). CDR3 region: CSASPISSVSTDTQYF. CDR3 nucleotide sequence: TGCAGTGCTAGTCCCATAAGTAGCGTAAGCACAGATACGCAGTATTTT.

The V gene is TRBV10-2, the J gene TRBJ2-2; no clear D. V dropped 2 bases and J dropped 6 bases, with 7 bases sitting between them. From germline, CDR1 is WSHSY and CDR2 SAAADI. There are 13 residues in the CDR3. CDR3 loop: CASSETLAGELFF. The CDR3 region has the DNA TGCGCCAGCAGTGAGACCCTAGCCGGGGAGCTGTTTTTT.

This chain uses TRBV5-1 with TRBJ1-1, with D possibly matching TRBD1 (6 bases). Trimming left V 0 bases short and J 8 bases short, with 14 bases between. This CDR3 is built from 14 residues. Germline V gene sequence: CDR1 SGHRS, CDR2 YFSETQ. The CDR3 loop is CASSLDRDTSEAFF. The CDR3 bases are TGCGCCAGCAGCTTGGACAGGGACACTTCGGAAGCTTTCTTT. The entire variable domain, with the rest obtained from reference TRBV5-1 and TRBJ1-1, is as follows: KAGVTQTPRYLIKTRGQQVTLSCSPISGHRSVSWYQQTPGQGLQFLFEYFSETQRNKGNFPGRFSGRQFSNSRSEMNVSTLELGDSALYLCASSLDRDTSEAFFGQGTRLTVV.

The rearrangement joins TRBV7-9 to TRBJ1-6; D possibly corresponds to TRBD1 (5 bases). Looked up from germline, CDR1 is SEHNR and CDR2 is FQNEAQ (reference sequence). The ends were cut back, 5 bases at V and 9 bases at J, with 20 bases in the middle. This CDR3 comprises 16 residues. The CDR3 sequence is CASSPPGTNGGSPLHF. The CDR3 DNA reads TGTGCCAGCAGCCCGCCCGGGACCAACGGGGGTTCACCCCTCCACTTT.

The chain combines TRBV28 with TRBJ2-6, with 8 bases identical to TRBD1. V lost 7 bases and J lost 5; bases outside the gene matches: 10. The germline gives CDR1 MDHEN, CDR2 SYDVKM. This CDR3 is 16 amino acids long. The DNA for the CDR3 is TGTGCCAGCACCAAGGCAGGGGGCCTCTGGGCCAACGTCCTGACTTTC. It translates to CASTKAGGLWANVLTF. The complete variable domain, with remaining parts taken from reference TRBV28 and TRBJ2-6, reads DVKVTQSSRYLVKRTGEKVFLECVQDMDHENMFWYRQDPGLGLRLIYFSYDVKMKEKGDIPEGYSVSREKKERFSLILESASTNQTSMYLCASTKAGGLWANVLTFGAGSRLTVL.

Of note for this clone: Other DNA sequences within the sample encode an identical CDR3. The V gene is TRBV18, the J gene TRBJ2-5, with D uncertain. This CDR3 is built from 14 residues. V was pared by 0 bases and J by 3 bases, with 8 bases between. Germline CDR1 KGHSH, CDR2 LQKENI. Here the CDR3 reads CASSPPGVEETQYF. CDR3 DNA sequence: TGTGCCAGCTCACCACCTGGAGTAGAAGAGACCCAGTACTTC.

The chain has TRBV28 and TRBJ1-6, with 7 bases aligning to TRBD1. J gave up 7 bases and V 5 bases, and 8 bases lay outside the gene matches. The CDR3 extends over 15 amino acids. Germline CDR1 and CDR2: MDHEN and SYDVKM. The CDR3 is CASSQNRGWNSPLHF. The CDR3 DNA reads TGTGCCAGCAGTCAGAACAGGGGTTGGAATTCACCCCTCCACTTT.

This clone was seen more than once but under ten times. The gene calls are TRBV19 and TRBJ1-2, with D unclear. With 5 bases removed from V and 4 bases from J, the gap between germline ends came to 14 bases. The CDR3 has 14 amino acids. Germline CDR1 is LNHDA and CDR2 is SQIVND (reference sequence). CDR3 nucleotide sequence: TGTGCCAGTAGTCCAACGGGCGCCCTCTATGGCTACACCTTC. Its protein product is CASSPTGALYGYTF.

This clone was seen just once. The J gene is TRBJ1-2, the V gene TRBV12-3 or TRBV12-4; maybe TRBD1 (5 bases). This CDR3 is built from 13 residues. The V end was cut by 2 bases, the J end by 2 bases, with 6 bases between. The CDR3 DNA follows: TGTGCCAGCAGTTTACAGGGAAACTATGGCTACACCTTC. It yields the protein CASSLQGNYGYTF.

The J gene is TRBJ1-6, the V gene TRBV9, with a possible D match to TRBD1 (5 bases). The CDR3 length is 15 residues. CDR1 SGDLS and CDR2 YYNGEE come from the germline V gene. The V and J ends lost 0 bases and 7 bases respectively, with 11 bases between them. CDR3 sequence reads: CASSVGQGGNSPLHF. The CDR3 DNA is TGTGCCAGCAGCGTAGGGCAGGGTGGCAATTCACCCCTCCACTTT.

V and J are TRBV28 and TRBJ1-2; possibly TRBD1 for D (6 bases). From germline, CDR1 is MDHEN and CDR2 SYDVKM. V lost 6 bases, J lost 4 bases, and 12 bases lay in between. The CDR3 covers 13 residues. The CDR3 DNA sequence: TGTGCCAGCAGACGGACAGTTTTCTATGGCTACACCTTC. Translation: CASRRTVFYGYTF.

This sequence joins TRBV4-2 and TRBJ2-3, with 9 bases fitting TRBD2. V was pared by 0 bases and J by 4 bases, with 5 bases of the junction left unmatched. The CDR3 loop spans 16 amino acids. Germline-derived CDR1 and CDR2 are LGHNA and YNFKEQ. CDR3: CASSQDRTSGPDTQYF. The CDR3 DNA follows: TGTGCCAGCAGCCAAGATCGAACTAGCGGGCCAGATACGCAGTATTTT.

This rearrangement joins TRBV7-7 to TRBJ2-2; D is possibly TRBD1 (6 bases). V lost 1 base to trimming and J lost 5 bases, with 11 bases between them. The CDR3 spans 15 residues. The germline gives CDR1 SSHAT, CDR2 FNYEAQ (reference sequence). The CDR3 spells CASSLGSGVTGELFF. CDR3 coding DNA: TGTGCCAGCAGCTTAGGTTCAGGGGTTACCGGGGAGCTGTTTTTT.

This chain uses TRBV11-3 with TRBJ2-7; the D is unclear. The CDR3 totals 14 residues. V was trimmed by 2 bases and J by 2 bases, leaving 10 bases between them. CDR1 and CDR2 (germline): SGHNT, YENEEA. CDR3 amino acids: CASSLNPGTYEQYF. CDR3 nucleotides: TGTGCCAGCAGCTTAAATCCCGGAACCTACGAGCAGTACTTC. Combining the CDR3 with reference TRBV11-3 and TRBJ2-7 gives the whole variable domain EAGVVQSPRYKIIEKKQPVAFWCNPISGHNTLYWYLQNLGQGPELLIRYENEEAVDDSQLPKDRFSAERLKGVDSTLKIQPAELGDSAVYLCASSLNPGTYEQYFGPGTRLTVT.